Described below is a single T cell receptor beta chain sequence and its context. Only a few counts were recorded for this clonotype. Its antigen is unknown. No quality values exist for individual bases; no much larger clone is one base distant. A distance of 18 bases separates the germline ends of V and J, which lose 5 bases and 5 bases respectively. The CDR3 numbers 14 residues from cysteine through phenylalanine. Only the CDR3 portion is preserved as DNA: 42 bases, with reading frame beginning at the first base. CDR1 and CDR2, per the germline V gene (reference sequence), are DFQATT and SNEGSKA. The data originate from a study of blood T cells in healthy people across ages (dated by TCRdb to about 2015). With respect to the entire study: In model experiments, roughly one uniquely barcoded TCR beta cDNA molecule per two T cells was captured by template switching. The study measured age-related changes in TCR beta repertoire diversity using deep sequencing normalized with unique cDNA molecular identifiers. The donors were divided into four age groups: young (average 16 years), middle-aged (about 40), aged (approximately 64) and long-lived (about 79). To avoid experimental bias, donors of different ages were spread randomly across the sequencing lanes. The study analyzed two additional independent replicas of 1 million unique cDNA reads from the same blood draw for two donors, one aged 18 to 30 and one aged 80 or older.

Broad study findings and their caveats: Since profiling was done on bulk unsorted PBMCs, naive and antigen-experienced compartments could not be conclusively compared. Observed TCR beta diversity per million T cells fell roughly linearly with age, and a significant reduction was already apparent by age around 39. There was a strong correlation between observed TCR beta diversity and the percentage of naive T cells measured by flow cytometry. Because donor CMV infection status was unknown, age-related changes in expanded clonotypes were potentially confounded. Compared with the aged group, more naive CD4+ T cells, fewer expanded clones and increased TCR diversity were shown by the long-lived group, suggesting age selection. Total diversity estimates from one million sequenced T cells were considered lower bounds and underestimates.

The library was produced with 5' RACE. Instrument used: Illumina HiSeq 2500. The second PCR ran for about 6 to 11 cycles and used a J-beta primer mix along with a sample-barcoded 5' primer. A template-switch 5' adaptor carrying 12 random nucleotides introduced a unique molecular identifier onto each TCR beta cDNA molecule. Each sample yielded at least 2.5 million CDR3-containing paired-end reads. The Mint cDNA synthesis kit, primed by a TRBC-specific oligonucleotide, was used to synthesize first-strand cDNA from all RNA. Following uracil-DNA glycosylase treatment, a first 18-cycle PCR with universal primers M1SS and BC2_uni_R was performed on all cDNA. On the study's bioinformatics: Each sample was normalized by randomly selecting 1 million high-quality reads, each carrying a distinct molecular identifier. Instead of being binned into consensus sequences, reads with shared molecular identifiers were discarded. MiTCR, with a Q25 quality threshold and the strictest error-elimination algorithm, was used for CDR3 identification, clonotype clustering and error correction. A nonparametric unseen species model with Euler transformation was used to estimate lower-bound total TCR beta diversity. The raw public reads went through TCRdb reprocessing: fastp at Q25, MiXCR clone calling, in-frame beta chains kept. Each entry is one CDR3 protein sequence, shown with its most common DNA and genes. TCRdb's processing, not the authors', yielded these V and J calls. The sample table holds more than 550,000 distinct CDR3 sequences, of which roughly 20% were seen once. Around 21% of the sample is in the top ten clones.

The donors were roughly 38 Caucasian individuals from Russia, aged roughly 6 to 100 years, who were systemically healthy. Each donor gave about 9.8 milliliters of peripheral blood, drawn into EDTA-treated Vacutainer tubes. Ficoll-Paque density-gradient centrifugation was used to isolate PBMCs, with at least 6.5 million obtained per sample. Trizol reagent was used to extract total RNA from PBMCs, with at least 5 micrograms per sample. For every donor, an aliquot of PBMCs went through flow cytometry to measure the percentages of naive CD45RAhigh/CD27high T cells. This receptor was identified in a man in his 70s in good health. The chain is made from TRBV20-1 and TRBJ1-1; TRBD1 could be the D gene, as 5 bases match. The sequencing input was blood. The DNA reads TGCAGTGCTTTACCGGGGGAGGCCTGGACTGAAGCTTTCTTT. This is translated as CSALPGEAWTEAFF.